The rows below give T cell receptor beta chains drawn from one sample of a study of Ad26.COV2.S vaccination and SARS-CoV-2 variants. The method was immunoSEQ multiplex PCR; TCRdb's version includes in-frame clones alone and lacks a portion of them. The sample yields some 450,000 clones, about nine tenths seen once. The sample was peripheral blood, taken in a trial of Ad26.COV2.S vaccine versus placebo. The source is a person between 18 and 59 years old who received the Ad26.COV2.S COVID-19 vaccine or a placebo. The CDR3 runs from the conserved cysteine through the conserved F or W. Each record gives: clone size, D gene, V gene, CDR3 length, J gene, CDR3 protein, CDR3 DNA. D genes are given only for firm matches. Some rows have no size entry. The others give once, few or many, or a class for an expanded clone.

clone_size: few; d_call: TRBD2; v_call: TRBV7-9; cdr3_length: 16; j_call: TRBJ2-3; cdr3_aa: CASSLLAGGLTDTQYF; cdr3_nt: TGTGCCAGCAGCCTCCTAGCGGGAGGATTGACAGATACGCAGTATTTT
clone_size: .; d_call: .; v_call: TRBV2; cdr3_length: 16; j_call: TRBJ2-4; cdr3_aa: CASSPTLLLTKNIQYF; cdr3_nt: TGTGCCAGCAGTCCGACTCTCCTTCTGACCAAAAACATTCAGTACTTC
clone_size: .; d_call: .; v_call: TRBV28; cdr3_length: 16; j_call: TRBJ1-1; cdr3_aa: CASSFRTALTNTEAFF; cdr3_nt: TGTGCCAGCAGTTTTCGAACAGCCCTGACGAACACTGAAGCTTTCTTT
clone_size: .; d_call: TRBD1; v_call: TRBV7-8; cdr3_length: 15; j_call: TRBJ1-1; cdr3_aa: CASSPGQGMNTEAFF; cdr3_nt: TGTGCCAGCAGCCCCGGACAGGGTATGAACACTGAAGCTTTCTTT
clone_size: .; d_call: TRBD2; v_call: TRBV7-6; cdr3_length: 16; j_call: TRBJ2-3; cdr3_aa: CASSFRTSGSTDTQYF; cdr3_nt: TGTGCCAGCAGCTTCAGGACTAGCGGAAGCACAGATACGCAGTATTTT
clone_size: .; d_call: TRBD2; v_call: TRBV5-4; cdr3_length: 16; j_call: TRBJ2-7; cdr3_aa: CASSPGTSGIRGEQYF; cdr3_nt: TGTGCCAGCAGCCCCGGGACTAGCGGGATTAGGGGTGAGCAGTACTTC
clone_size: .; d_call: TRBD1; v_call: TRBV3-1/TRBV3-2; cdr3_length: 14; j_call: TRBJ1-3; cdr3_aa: CASSLQGGGNTIYF; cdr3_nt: TGTGCCAGCAGCTTACAGGGGGGAGGAAACACCATATATTTT
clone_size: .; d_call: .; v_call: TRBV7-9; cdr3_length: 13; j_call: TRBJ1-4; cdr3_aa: CASSSTGGEKLFF; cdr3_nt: TGTGCCAGCAGCTCGACAGGCGGGGAAAAACTGTTTTTT
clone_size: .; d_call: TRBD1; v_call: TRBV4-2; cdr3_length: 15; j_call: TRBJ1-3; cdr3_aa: CASSRDRDPGNTIYF; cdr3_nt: TGTGCCAGCAGCCGAGACAGGGACCCTGGAAACACCATATATTTT
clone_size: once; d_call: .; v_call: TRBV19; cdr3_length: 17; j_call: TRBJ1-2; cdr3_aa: CASSLLDGGPNLRGYTF; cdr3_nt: TGTGCCAGTAGTTTGCTTGACGGGGGCCCTAACTTGAGAGGCTACACCTTC
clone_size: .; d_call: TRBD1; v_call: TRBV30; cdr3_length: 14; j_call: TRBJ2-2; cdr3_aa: CAWSVQGDTGELFF; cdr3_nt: TGTGCCTGGAGTGTACAGGGGGACACCGGGGAGCTGTTTTTT
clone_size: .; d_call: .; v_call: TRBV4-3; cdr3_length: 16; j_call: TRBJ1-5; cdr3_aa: CASSQELNPGSQPQHF; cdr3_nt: TGCGCCAGCAGCCAAGAATTGAACCCGGGAAGCCAGCCCCAGCATTTT
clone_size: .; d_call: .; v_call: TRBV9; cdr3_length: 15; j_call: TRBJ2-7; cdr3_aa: CASSESSFPSYEQYF; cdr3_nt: TGTGCCAGCAGCGAATCGTCTTTCCCTTCCTACGAGCAGTACTTC
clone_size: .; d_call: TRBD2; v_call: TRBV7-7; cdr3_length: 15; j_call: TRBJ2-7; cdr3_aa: CASSPTGTTEYEQYF; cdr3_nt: TGTGCTAGCAGCCCAACCGGGACTACCGAGTACGAGCAGTACTTC